This paragraph covers one T cell receptor beta chain sequence. TCR beta sequencing covered blood CD8+ and CD4+ T cells. Controls matched for age and sex were healthy donors. TEMRA cells were enriched by FACS, while CD8+ and CD4+ T cells were obtained through a negative isolation that was performed magnetically. An input of about 0.5 to 1 ug of RNA was subjected to reverse transcription using random hexamers. It was immunoSEQ multiplex PCR that amplified TCR beta CDR3 across 54 Vbeta and 13 Jbeta. MiXCR, applied by TCRdb to the immunoSEQ multiplex PCR reads, yields one record per CDR3 protein. The sample comprises fewer than 250,000 distinct CDR3 sequences, approximately 93% of which are singletons, and around 0.1% rests with the top ten. The data were obtained in a study of CD8 T cells in Susac syndrome. The CDR3 has 14 residues. CDR1 and CDR2 from the germline V gene are SGHRS and YFSETQ. Trimming took off 5 bases at V and 0 bases at J, with 11 bases between the two ends.

Sequenced material: CD4+ T cells from PBMCs. This chain joins TRBV5-1 and TRBJ1-2, with D perhaps matching TRBD1 (5 bases). The TCR sequence derives from a human donor in good health. This CDR3 is CASREGSPNYGYTF. Written as DNA, the CDR3 is TGCGCCAGCAGGGAGGGGTCTCCTAACTATGGCTACACCTTC.